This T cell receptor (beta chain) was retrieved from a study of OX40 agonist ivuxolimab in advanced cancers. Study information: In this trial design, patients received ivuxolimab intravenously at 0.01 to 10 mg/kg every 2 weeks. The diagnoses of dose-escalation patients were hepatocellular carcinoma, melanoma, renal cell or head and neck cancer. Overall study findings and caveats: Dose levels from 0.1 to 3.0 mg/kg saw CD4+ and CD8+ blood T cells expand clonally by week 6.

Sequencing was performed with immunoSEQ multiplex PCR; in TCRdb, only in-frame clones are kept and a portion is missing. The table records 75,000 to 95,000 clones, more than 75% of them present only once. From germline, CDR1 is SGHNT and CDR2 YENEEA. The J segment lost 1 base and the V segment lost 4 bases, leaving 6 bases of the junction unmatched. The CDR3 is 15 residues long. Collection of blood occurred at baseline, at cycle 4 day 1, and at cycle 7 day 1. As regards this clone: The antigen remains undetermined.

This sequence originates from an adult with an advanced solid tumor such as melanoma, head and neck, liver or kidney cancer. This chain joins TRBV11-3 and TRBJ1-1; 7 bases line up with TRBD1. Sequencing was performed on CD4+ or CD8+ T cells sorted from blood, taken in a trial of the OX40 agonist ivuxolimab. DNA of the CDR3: TGTGCCAGCAGCTCACAGGGGCGTAGGAACACTGAAGCTTTCTTT. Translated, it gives CASSSQGRRNTEAFF.